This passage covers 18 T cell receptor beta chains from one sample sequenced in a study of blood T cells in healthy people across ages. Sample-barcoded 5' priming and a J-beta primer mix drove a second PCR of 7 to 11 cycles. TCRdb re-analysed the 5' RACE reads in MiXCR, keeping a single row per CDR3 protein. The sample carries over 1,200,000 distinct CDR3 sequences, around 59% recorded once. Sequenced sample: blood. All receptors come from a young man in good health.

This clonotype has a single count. CDR3 in DNA: TGTGCCAGCAGATCTCCGGGACGGGAGGTATCACCCCTCCACTTT. The encoded protein is CASRSPGREVSPLHF. The V call is TRBV6-5, the J call TRBJ1-6; a possible D gene is TRBD1 (5 bases). The CDR3 runs 15 residues. Germline lookup yields CDR1 MNHEY and CDR2 SVGAGI. Deletions cut 6 bases from V and 10 bases from J, with 19 bases between.

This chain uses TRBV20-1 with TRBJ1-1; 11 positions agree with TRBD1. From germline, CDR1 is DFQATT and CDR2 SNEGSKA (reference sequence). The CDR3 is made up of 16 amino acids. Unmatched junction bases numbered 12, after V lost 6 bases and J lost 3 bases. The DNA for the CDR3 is TGCAGTGCCCGGGACAGGGGGTTGGGAACTGACACTGAAGCTTTCTTT. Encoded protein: CSARDRGLGTDTEAFF.

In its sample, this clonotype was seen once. CDR3 residues: CAISEQRVNYGYTF. CDR3 coding DNA: TGTGCCATCAGTGAGCAGCGGGTAAACTATGGCTACACCTTC. V gene TRBV10-3 combines with J gene TRBJ1-2; the D is unclear. Per germline, CDR1 ENHRY and CDR2 SYGVKD. V lost 2 bases and J 2 bases, leaving 9 bases between the germline ends. The CDR3 contains 14 residues.

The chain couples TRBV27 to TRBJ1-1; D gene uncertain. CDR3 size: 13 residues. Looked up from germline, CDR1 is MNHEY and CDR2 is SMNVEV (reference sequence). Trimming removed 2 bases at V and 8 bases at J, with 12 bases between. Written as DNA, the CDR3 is TGTGCCAGCAGTTTAAACAGATTCAGGGAAGCTTTCTTT. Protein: CASSLNRFREAFF.

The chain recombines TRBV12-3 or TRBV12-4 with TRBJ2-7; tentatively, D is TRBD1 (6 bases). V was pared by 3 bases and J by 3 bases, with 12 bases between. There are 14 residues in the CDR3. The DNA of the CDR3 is TGTGCCAGCAGTTTGGGCAGGGGTCTCTACGAGCAGTACTTC. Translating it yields CASSLGRGLYEQYF.

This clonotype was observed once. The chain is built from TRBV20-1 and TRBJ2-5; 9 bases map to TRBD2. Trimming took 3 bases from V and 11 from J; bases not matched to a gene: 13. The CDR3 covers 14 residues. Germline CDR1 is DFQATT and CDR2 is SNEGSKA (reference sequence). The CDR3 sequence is CSARLLGLANEQYF. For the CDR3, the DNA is TGCAGTGCTAGGCTTTTGGGACTAGCCAATGAGCAGTACTTC.

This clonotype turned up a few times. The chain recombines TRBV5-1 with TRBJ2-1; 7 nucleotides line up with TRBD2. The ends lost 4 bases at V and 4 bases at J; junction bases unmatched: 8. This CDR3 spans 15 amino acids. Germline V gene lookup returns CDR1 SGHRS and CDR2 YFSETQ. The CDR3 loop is CASSLGRGLYNEQFF. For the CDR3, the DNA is TGCGCCAGCAGCCTAGGGAGGGGACTATACAATGAGCAGTTCTTC.

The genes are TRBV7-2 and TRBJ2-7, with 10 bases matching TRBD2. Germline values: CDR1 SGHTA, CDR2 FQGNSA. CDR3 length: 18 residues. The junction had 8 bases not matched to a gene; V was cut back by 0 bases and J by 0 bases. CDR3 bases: TGTGCCAGCAGCTTAGCCAGCGGGGGGGTCCGGAGCTCCTACGAGCAGTACTTC. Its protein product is CASSLASGGVRSSYEQYF.

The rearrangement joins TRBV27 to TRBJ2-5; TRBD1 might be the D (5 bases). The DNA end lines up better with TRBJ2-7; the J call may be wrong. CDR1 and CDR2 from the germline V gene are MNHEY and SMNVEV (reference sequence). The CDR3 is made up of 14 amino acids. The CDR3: CASSLSQGYYEQYF. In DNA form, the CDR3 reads TGTGCCAGCAGCTTAAGTCAGGGATACTACGAGCAGTACTTC.

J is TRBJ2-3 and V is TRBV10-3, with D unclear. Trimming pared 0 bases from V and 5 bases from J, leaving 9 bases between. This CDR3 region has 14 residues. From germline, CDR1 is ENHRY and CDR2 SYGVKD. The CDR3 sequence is CAISESALGDTQYF. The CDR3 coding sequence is TGTGCCATCAGTGAGTCGGCGCTCGGAGATACGCAGTATTTT.

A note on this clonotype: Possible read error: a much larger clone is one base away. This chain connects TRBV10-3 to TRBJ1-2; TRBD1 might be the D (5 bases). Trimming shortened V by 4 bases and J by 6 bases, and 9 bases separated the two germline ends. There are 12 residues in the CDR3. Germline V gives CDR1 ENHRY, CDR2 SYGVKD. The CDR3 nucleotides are TGTGCCATCAGTGTGGGAGGGGATGGCTACACCTTC. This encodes CAISVGGDGYTF.

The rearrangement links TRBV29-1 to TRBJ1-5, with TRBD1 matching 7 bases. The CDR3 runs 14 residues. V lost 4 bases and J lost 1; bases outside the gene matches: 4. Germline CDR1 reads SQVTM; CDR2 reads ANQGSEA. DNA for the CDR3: TGCAGCGTTGCGGCAGGGGGGAGCAATCAGCCCCAGCATTTT. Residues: CSVAAGGSNQPQHF.

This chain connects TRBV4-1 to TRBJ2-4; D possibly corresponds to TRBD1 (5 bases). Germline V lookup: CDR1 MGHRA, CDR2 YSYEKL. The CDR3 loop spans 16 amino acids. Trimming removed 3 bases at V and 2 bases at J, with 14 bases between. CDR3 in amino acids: CASSQKQTGTKNIQYF. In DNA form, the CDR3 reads TGCGCCAGCAGCCAGAAACAAACAGGTACCAAAAACATTCAGTACTTC.

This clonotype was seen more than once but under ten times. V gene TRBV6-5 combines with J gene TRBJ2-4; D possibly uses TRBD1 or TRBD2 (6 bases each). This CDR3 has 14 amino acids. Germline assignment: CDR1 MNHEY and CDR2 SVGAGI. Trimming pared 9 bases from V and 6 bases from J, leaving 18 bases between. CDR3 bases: TGTGCCAGTACTCCGGGGGCCGGGGGAAACATTCAGTACTTC. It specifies CASTPGAGGNIQYF.

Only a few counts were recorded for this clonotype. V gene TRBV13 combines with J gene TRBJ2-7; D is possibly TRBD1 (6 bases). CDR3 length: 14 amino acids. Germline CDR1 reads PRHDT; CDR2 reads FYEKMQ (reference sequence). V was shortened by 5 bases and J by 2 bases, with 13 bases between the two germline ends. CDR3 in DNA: TGTGCCAGCAGCGGAGGACAGTTCCCCTACGAGCAGTACTTC. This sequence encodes CASSGGQFPYEQYF.

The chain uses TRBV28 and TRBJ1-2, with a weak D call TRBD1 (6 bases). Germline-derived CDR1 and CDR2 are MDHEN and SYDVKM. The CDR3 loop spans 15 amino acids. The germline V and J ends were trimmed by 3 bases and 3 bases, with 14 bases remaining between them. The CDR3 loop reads CASSFGGRSDYGYTF. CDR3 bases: TGTGCCAGCAGTTTTGGGGGGCGCTCGGACTATGGCTACACCTTC.

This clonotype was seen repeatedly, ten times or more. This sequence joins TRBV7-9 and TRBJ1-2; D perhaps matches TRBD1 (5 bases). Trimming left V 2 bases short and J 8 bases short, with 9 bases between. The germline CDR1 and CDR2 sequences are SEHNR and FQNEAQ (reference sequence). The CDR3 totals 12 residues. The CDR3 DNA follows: TGTGCCAGCAGCTTAAGGGGAGACGGCTACACCTTC. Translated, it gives CASSLRGDGYTF.

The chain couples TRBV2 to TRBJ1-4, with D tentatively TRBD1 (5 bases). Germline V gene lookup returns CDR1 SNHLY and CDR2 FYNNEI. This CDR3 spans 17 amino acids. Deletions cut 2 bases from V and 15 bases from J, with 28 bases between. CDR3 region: CASSETDIRGTKKGVFF. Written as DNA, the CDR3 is TGTGCCAGCAGTGAAACCGACATTCGCGGGACTAAAAAAGGGGTGTTTTTT.